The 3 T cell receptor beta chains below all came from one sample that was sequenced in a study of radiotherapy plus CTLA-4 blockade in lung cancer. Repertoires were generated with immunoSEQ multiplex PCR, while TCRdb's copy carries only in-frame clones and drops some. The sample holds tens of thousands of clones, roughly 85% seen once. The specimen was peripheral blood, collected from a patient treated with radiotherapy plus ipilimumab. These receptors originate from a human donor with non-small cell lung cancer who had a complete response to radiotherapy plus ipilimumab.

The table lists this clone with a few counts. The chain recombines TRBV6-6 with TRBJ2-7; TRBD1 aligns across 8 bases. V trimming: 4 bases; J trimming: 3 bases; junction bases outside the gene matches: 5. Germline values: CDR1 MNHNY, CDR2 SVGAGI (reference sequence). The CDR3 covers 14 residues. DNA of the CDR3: TGTGCCAGCAGTTCCCCAGGGGGCGGCTACGAGCAGTACGTC. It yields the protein CASSSPGGGYEQYV.

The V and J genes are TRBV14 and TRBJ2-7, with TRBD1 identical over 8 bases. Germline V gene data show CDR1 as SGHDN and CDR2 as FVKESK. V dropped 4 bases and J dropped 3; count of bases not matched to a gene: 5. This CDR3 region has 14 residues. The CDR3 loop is CASSRYTGGYEQYF. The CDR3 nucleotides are TGTGCCAGCAGCCGCTATACAGGGGGCTACGAGCAGTACTTC.

CDR3 DNA: TGTGCCAGCAGCTCCCGCGATCACTTAGCGGGAGACAATGAGCAGTTCTTC. It specifies CASSSRDHLAGDNEQFF. The chain has TRBV7-9 and TRBJ2-1; 9 bases map to TRBD2. The CDR3 consists of 17 residues. V lost 4 bases and J lost 5; bases outside the gene matches: 12. Per germline, CDR1 SEHNR and CDR2 FQNEAQ (reference sequence).